These 17 T cell receptor beta chains were all obtained from the same sample, sequenced in a study of T cells expressing NK-cell markers. TCRdb derives one entry per CDR3 protein from the 5' RACE reads, leaving out DNA. This table holds some 300,000 distinct CDR3 sequences. The sample consisted of blood T cells: a sorted CD56 or NKG2C T cell subset, CD4+ or CD8+ T cells, or bulk PBMC T cells (not recorded which). These receptors came from a man aged 18 to 30 in good health.

The chain couples TRBV6-5 to TRBJ1-4; TCRdb's D gene call, TRBD1, goes unchecked for lack of DNA. Germline V gives CDR1 MNHEY, CDR2 SVGAGI. This CDR3 is built from 15 residues. The chain's CDR3 is CASSRTEATNEKLFF.

This sequence joins TRBV2 and TRBJ2-7; TCRdb's assignment of TRBD2 cannot be checked, as there is no DNA. The CDR3 loop spans 15 amino acids. Germline CDR1 and CDR2: SNHLY and FYNNEI. CDR3 in amino acids: CASSEVAGNNYEQYF.

CDR3 region: CASSVTSGSPSQFF. The chain combines TRBV9 with TRBJ2-1; the D call from TCRdb, TRBD2, cannot be confirmed without DNA. Germline V gene data show CDR1 as SGDLS and CDR2 as YYNGEE. This CDR3 has 14 residues.

The chain combines TRBV6-1 with TRBJ2-7; no DNA is available, so the TRBD2 call from TCRdb remains unchecked. The CDR3 covers 15 residues. CDR1 MNHNS and CDR2 SASEGT come from the germline V gene. The CDR3 protein is CASTYGLAENYEQYF.

The chain is built from TRBV6-2 or TRBV6-3 and TRBJ2-1; TCRdb lists TRBD2, though no DNA is available to test this call. The CDR3 has 16 residues. CDR1 and CDR2 from the germline V gene are MNHEY and SVGEGT. The CDR3 loop reads CASNQLVQGSHNEQFF.

The J gene is TRBJ2-5, the V gene TRBV12-3 or TRBV12-4; TCRdb proposes TRBD2, but this gene call is untestable without DNA. The CDR3 has 14 residues. The CDR3 loop reads CASSYGLIQETQYF.

The rearrangement uses TRBV7-9 and TRBJ2-7. The germline V gene encodes CDR1 SEHNR and CDR2 FQNEAQ (reference sequence). The CDR3 totals 11 residues. CDR3 sequence reads: CASSPKEWQYF.

This chain uses TRBV12-3 or TRBV12-4 with TRBJ1-5; TCRdb reports TRBD1, a call that lacks DNA to check it against. CDR3 size: 14 residues. CDR3 residues: CASSTGNAGQPQHF.

The V call is TRBV6-6, the J call TRBJ2-2; TCRdb's D call of TRBD2 is untestable without DNA. In germline, CDR1 is MNHNY, CDR2 SVGAGI (reference sequence). The length of the CDR3 is 13 residues. This CDR3 is CAGGAGYTGELFF.

The chain combines TRBV5-4 with TRBJ2-1; checking the TCRdb D call of TRBD2 is not possible without DNA. The germline V gene encodes CDR1 SGHNT and CDR2 YYREEE (reference sequence). The CDR3 sequence is 16 residues long. The CDR3 sequence: CASSLSGSVSYNEQFF.

The chain carries TRBV5-5 and TRBJ1-5; the TCRdb D gene call, TRBD1, has no DNA to confirm it. The CDR3 runs to 17 residues. Germline lookup yields CDR1 SGHKS and CDR2 YYEKEE (reference sequence). CDR3 in amino acids: CASSLSGGAFPPRPQHF.

The V gene is TRBV5-1, the J gene TRBJ2-3. Per germline, CDR1 SGHRS and CDR2 YFSETQ. This CDR3 is 12 amino acids long. The CDR3 loop reads CASSLDGMGQYF. The full variable domain, rest sourced from reference TRBV5-1 and TRBJ2-3, is KAGVTQTPRYLIKTRGQQVTLSCSPISGHRSVSWYQQTPGQGLQFLFEYFSETQRNKGNFPGRFSGRQFSNSRSEMNVSTLELGDSALYLCASSLDGMGQYFGPGTRLTVL.

This chain links TRBV5-1 with TRBJ2-5; TCRdb designates TRBD1, a call that cannot be tested without DNA. The CDR3 sequence is 16 residues long. Germline CDR1 SGHRS, CDR2 YFSETQ. The CDR3 sequence: CASSPGGTGGQETQYF.

J is TRBJ2-3 and V is TRBV5-1; TCRdb selects TRBD2, and the lack of DNA leaves this call unchecked. The CDR3 spans 20 residues. Germline V CDR1 and CDR2: SGHRS, YFSETQ. CDR3 residues: CASSLTPRPLAGGPTDTQYF.

The rearrangement uses TRBV9 and TRBJ2-2; TCRdb selects TRBD1, and the lack of DNA leaves this call unchecked. CDR1 is SGDLS and CDR2 is YYNGEE in the germline V gene. The CDR3 covers 13 residues. CDR3: CASSYQPGGELFF.

The CDR3: CASRRTSGKVADTQYF. V and J are TRBV6-1 and TRBJ2-3; TCRdb's D call of TRBD2 is untestable without DNA. There are 16 residues in the CDR3. The V gene's germline CDR1 is MNHNS and CDR2 SASEGT.

The V gene is TRBV30, the J gene TRBJ2-5; without DNA, the TCRdb call of TRBD2 cannot be checked. The germline CDR1 and CDR2 sequences are GTSNPN and SVGIG (reference sequence). The CDR3 covers 17 residues. CDR3 sequence reads: CAWSVLFGLAGVETQYF.